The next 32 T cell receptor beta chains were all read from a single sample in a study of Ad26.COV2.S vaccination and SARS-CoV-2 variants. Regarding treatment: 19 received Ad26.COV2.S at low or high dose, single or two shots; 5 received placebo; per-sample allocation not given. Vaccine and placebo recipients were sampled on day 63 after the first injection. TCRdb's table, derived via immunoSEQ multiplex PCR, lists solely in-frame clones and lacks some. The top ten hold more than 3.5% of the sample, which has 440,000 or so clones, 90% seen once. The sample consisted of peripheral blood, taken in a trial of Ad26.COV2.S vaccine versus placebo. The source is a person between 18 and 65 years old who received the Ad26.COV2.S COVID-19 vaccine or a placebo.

CDR3 sequence (DNA): TGTGCCAGCAGCCCTTTACGGGAGCTTTACAATGAGCAGTTCTTC. Translating it yields CASSPLRELYNEQFF. The chain employs TRBV27 and TRBJ2-1; D may be TRBD2 (6 bases). Germline CDR1 MNHEY, CDR2 SMNVEV (reference sequence). The CDR3 is 15 amino acids. V lost 6 bases to trimming and J lost 4 bases, with 16 bases between them.

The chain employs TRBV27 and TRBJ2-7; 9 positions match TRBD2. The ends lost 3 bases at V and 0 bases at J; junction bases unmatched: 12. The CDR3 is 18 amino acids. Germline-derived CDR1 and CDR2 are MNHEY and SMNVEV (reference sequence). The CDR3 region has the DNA TGTGCCAGCAGTTTTACAGGGGAGCTAGCGGGGAGCTCCTACGAGCAGTACTTC. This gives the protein CASSFTGELAGSSYEQYF.

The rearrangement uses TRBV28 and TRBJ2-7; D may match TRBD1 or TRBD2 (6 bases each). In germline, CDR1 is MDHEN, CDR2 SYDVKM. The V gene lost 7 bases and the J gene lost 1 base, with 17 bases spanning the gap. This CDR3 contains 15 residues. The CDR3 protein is CASTLGGSESYEQYF. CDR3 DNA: TGTGCCAGCACCCTAGGGGGGTCTGAGTCCTACGAGCAGTACTTC.

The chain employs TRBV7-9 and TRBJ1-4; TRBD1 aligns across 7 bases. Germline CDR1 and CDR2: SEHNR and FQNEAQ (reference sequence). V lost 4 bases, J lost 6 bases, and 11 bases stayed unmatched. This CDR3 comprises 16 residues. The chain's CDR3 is CASSSQGGRGDEKLFF. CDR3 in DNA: TGTGCCAGCAGCTCCCAGGGGGGGCGCGGAGATGAAAAACTGTTTTTT. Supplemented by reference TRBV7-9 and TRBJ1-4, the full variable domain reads DTGVSQNPRHKITKRGQNVTFRCDPISEHNRLYWYRQTLGQGPEFLTYFQNEAQLEKSRLLSDRFSAERPKGSFSTLEIQRTEQGDSAMYLCASSSQGGRGDEKLFFGSGTQLSVL.

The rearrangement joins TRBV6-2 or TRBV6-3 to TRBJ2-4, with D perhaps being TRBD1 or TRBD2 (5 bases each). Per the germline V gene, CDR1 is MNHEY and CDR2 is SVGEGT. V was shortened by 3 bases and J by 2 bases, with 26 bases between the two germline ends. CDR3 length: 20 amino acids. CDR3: CASSYLRSGTSGRPKNIQYF. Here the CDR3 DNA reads TGTGCCAGCAGTTATCTTCGTAGTGGGACCTCCGGACGGCCCAAAAACATTCAGTACTTC.

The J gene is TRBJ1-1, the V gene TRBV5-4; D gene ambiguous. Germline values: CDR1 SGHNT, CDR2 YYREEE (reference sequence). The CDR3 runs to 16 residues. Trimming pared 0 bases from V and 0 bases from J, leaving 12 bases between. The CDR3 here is CASSLEFRTVNTEAFF. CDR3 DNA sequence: TGTGCCAGCAGCTTGGAATTCCGGACGGTGAACACTGAAGCTTTCTTT.

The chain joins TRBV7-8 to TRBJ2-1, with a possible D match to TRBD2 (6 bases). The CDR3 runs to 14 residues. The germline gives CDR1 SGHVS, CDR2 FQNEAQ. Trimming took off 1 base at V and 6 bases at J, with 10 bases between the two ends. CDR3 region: CASSLGLGPNEQFF. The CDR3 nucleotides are TGTGCCAGCAGCTTAGGACTAGGCCCCAATGAGCAGTTCTTC.

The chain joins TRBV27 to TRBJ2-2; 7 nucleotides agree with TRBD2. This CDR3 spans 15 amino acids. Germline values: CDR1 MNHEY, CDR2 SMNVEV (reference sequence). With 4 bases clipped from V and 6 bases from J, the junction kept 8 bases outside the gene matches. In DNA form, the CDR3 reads TGTGCCAGCAGTTGGAGCGGGATGCTTCCCGGGGAGCTGTTTTTT. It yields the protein CASSWSGMLPGELFF.

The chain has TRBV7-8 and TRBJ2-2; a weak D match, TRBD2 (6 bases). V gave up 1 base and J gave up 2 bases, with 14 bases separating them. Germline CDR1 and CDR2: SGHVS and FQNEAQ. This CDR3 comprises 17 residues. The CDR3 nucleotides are TGTGCCAGCAGCTTAGAGGGTCGCGGGATTAACACCGGGGAGCTGTTTTTT. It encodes CASSLEGRGINTGELFF.

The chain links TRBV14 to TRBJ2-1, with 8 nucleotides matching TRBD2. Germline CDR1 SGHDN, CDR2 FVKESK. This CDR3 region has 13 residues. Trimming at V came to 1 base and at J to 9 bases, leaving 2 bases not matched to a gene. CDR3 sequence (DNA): TGTGCCAGCAGCCAAGGCCTAGCGGGTGAGCAGTTCTTC. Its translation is CASSQGLAGEQFF. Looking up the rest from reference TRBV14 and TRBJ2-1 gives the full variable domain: EAGVTQFPSHSVIEKGQTVTLRCDPISGHDNLYWYRRVMGKEIKFLLHFVKESKQDESGMPNNRFLAERTGGTYSTLKVQPAELEDSGVYFCASSQGLAGEQFFGPGTRLTVL.

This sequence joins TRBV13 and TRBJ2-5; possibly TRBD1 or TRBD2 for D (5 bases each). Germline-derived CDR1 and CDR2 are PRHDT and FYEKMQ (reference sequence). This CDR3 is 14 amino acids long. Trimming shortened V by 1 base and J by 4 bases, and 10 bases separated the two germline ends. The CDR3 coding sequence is TGTGCCAGCAGCTTAGCCAGGGAGCTAGAGACCCAGTACTTC. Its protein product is CASSLARELETQYF.

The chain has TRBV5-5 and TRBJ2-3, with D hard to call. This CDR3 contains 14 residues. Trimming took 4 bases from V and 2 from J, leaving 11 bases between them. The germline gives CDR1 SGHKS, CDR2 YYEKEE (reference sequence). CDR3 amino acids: CASSTRAVTDTQYF. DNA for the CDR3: TGTGCCAGCAGCACACGGGCCGTCACAGATACGCAGTATTTT.

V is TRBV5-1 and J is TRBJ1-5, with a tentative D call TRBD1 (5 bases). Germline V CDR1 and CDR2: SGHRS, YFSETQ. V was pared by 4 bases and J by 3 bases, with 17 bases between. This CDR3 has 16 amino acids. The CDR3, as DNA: TGCGCCAGCAGCCCTGGCCATACGGGGACCAATCAGCCCCAGCATTTT. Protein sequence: CASSPGHTGTNQPQHF.

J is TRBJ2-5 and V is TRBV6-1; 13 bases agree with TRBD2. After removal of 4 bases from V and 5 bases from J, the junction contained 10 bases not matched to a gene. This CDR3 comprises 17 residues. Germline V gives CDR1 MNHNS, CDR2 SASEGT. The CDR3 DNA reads TGTGCCAGCAGTGGGGGGACTAGCGGGACCGCAATGGAGACCCAGTACTTC. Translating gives CASSGGTSGTAMETQYF.

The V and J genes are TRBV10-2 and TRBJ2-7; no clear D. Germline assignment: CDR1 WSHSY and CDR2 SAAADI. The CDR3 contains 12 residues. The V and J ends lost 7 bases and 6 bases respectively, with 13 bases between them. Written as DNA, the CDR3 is TGCGCCAGCACGCAAGCTCTAGGCGAGCAGTACTTC. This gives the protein CASTQALGEQYF.

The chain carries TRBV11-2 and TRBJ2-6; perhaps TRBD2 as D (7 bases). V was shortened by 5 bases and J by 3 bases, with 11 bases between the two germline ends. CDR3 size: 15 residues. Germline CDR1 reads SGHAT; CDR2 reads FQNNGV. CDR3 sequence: CASSPGGSGANVLTF. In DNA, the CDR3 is TGTGCCAGCAGCCCGGGGGGCAGTGGGGCCAACGTCCTGACTTTC. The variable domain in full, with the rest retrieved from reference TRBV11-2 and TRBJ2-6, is EAGVAQSPRYKIIEKRQSVAFWCNPISGHATLYWYQQILGQGPKLLIQFQNNGVVDDSQLPKDRFSAERLKGVDSTLKIQPAKLEDSAVYLCASSPGGSGANVLTFGAGSRLTVL.

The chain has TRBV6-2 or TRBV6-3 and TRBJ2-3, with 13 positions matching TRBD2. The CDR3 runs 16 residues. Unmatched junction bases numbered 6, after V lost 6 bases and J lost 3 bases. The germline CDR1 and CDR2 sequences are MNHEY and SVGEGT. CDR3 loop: CASSITGLAGTDTQYF. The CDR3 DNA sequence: TGTGCCAGCAGCATAACGGGACTAGCGGGGACAGATACGCAGTATTTT.

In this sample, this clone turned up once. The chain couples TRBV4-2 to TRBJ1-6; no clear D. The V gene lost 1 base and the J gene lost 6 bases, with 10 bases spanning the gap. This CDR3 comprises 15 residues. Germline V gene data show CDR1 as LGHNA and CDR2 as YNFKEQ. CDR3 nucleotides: TGTGCCAGCAGCCAAGCTGTGCCAGCTAATTCACCCCTCCACTTT. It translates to CASSQAVPANSPLHF.

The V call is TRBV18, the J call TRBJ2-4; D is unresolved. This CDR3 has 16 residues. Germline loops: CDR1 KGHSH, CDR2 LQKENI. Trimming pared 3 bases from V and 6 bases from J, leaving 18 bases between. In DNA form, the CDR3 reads TGTGCCAGCTCACCGGAAGCAGGCCTAGAAAGAAACATTCAGTACTTC. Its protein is CASSPEAGLERNIQYF.

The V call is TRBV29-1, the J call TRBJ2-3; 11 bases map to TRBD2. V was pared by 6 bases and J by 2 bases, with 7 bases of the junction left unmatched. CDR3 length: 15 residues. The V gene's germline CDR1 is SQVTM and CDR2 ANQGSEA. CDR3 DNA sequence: TGCAGCGTCAAAAAGACTAGCGGGAACACAGATACGCAGTATTTT. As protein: CSVKKTSGNTDTQYF.

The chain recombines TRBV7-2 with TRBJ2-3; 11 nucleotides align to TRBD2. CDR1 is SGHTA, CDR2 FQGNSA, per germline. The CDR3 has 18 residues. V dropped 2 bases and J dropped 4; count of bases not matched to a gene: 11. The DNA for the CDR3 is TGTGCCAGCAGCTTAAGGCCAGTAGCGGGAGGGGGGTCAGATACGCAGTATTTT. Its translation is CASSLRPVAGGGSDTQYF.

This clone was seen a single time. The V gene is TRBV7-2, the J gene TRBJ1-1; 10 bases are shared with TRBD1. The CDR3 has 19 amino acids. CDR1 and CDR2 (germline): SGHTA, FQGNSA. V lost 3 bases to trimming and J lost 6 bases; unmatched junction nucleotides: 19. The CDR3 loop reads CASSFLTGGTWVGAAEAFF. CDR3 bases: TGTGCCAGCAGCTTTCTGACAGGGGGCACTTGGGTGGGAGCGGCTGAAGCTTTCTTT. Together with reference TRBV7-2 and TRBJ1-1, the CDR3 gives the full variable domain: GAGVSQSPSNKVTEKGKDVELRCDPISGHTALYWYRQSLGQGLEFLIYFQGNSAPDKSGLPSDRFSAERTGGSVSTLTIQRTQQEDSAVYLCASSFLTGGTWVGAAEAFFGQGTRLTVV.

DNA for the CDR3: TGTGCCACCAGTGATCCCCCCAACTATGGCTACACCTTC. Its protein product is CATSDPPNYGYTF. V usage is TRBV24-1 and J usage is TRBJ1-2; unclear D gene. Germline V lookup: CDR1 KGHDR, CDR2 SFDVKD. This CDR3 is built from 13 residues. V gave up 3 bases and J gave up 2 bases, with 6 bases separating them.

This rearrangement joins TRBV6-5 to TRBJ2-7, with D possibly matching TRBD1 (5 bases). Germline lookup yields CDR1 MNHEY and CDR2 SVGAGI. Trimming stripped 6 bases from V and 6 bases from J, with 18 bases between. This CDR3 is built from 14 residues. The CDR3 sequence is CASRKSDSISEQYF. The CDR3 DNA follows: TGTGCCAGCAGGAAGTCCGACAGTATATCCGAGCAGTACTTC.

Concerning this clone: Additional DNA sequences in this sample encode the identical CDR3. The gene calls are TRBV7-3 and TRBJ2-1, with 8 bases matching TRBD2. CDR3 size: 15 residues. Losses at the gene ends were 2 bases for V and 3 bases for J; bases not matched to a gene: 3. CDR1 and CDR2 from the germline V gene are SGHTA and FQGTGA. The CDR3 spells CASSLLAGGYNEQFF. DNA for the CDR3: TGTGCCAGCAGCTTATTGGCGGGGGGCTACAATGAGCAGTTCTTC.

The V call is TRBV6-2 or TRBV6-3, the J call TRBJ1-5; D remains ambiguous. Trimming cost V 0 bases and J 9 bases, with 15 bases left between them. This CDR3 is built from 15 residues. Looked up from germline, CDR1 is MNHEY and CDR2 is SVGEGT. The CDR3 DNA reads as TGTGCCAGCAGTTACTCTGGGCAGGTCCGGTGGCCCCAGCATTTT. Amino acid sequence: CASSYSGQVRWPQHF.

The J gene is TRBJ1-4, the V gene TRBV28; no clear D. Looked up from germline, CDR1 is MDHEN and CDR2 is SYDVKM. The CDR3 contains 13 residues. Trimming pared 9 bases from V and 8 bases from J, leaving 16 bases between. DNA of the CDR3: TGTGCCAGTCGACCGGGCTCGAGGGAAAAACTGTTTTTT. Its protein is CASRPGSREKLFF.

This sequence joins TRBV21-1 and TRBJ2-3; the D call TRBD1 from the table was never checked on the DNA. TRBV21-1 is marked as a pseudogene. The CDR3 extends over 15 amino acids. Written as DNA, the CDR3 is TGTGCCAGCAGCCTGACAGGGAAAGTTACAGATACGCAGTATTTT. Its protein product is CASSLTGKVTDTQYF.

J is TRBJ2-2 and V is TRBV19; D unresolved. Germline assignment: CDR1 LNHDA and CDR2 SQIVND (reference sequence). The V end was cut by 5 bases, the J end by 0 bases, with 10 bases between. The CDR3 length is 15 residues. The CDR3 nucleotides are TGTGCCAGTAGTCACGTTCTCGCGAACACCGGGGAGCTGTTTTTT. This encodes CASSHVLANTGELFF. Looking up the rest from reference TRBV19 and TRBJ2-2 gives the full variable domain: DGGITQSPKYLFRKEGQNVTLSCEQNLNHDAMYWYRQDPGQGLRLIYYSQIVNDFQKGDIAEGYSVSREKKESFPLTVTSAQKNPTAFYLCASSHVLANTGELFFGEGSRLTVL.

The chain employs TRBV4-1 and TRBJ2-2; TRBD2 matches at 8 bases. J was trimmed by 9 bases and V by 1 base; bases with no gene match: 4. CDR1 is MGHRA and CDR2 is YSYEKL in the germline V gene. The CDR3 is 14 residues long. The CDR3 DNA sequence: TGCGCCAGCAGCCAAGCGGGAGGGCCTTGGGAGCTGTTTTTT. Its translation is CASSQAGGPWELFF.

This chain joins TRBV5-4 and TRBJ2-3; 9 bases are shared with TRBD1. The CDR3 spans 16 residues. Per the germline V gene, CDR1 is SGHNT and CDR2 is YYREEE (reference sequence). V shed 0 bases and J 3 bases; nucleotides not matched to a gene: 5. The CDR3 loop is CASSLGGQGGTDTQYF. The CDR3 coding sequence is TGTGCCAGCAGCTTGGGGGGACAGGGCGGGACAGATACGCAGTATTTT.

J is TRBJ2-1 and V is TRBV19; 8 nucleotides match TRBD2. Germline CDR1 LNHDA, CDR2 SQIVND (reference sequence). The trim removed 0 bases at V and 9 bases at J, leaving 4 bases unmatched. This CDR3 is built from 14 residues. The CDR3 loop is CASSIDPGTSEQFF. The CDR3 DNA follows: TGTGCCAGTAGTATAGATCCCGGGACTAGTGAGCAGTTCTTC.